The rows below give T cell receptor beta chains drawn from one sample of a study of cytomegalovirus exposure and HLA in healthy donors. Generated by immunoSEQ multiplex PCR, the TCRdb table keeps only in-frame clones and is missing some. The sample has 180,000 or so clones; about 81% are singletons. Sequencing input: PBMCs. The receptor source for this set is a man in his forties or fifties in good health and CMV-seronegative. CDR3s include the opening cysteine and the closing phenylalanine or tryptophan. D genes are given only for firm matches.

v_call: TRBV5-1
j_call: TRBJ1-1
d_call: TRBD1
cdr3_aa: CASSLQGDVAFF
cdr3_nt: TGCGCCAGCAGCTTACAGGGGGACGTGGCTTTCTTT

v_call: TRBV5-1
j_call: TRBJ2-7
d_call: TRBD1
cdr3_aa: CASSFDRTGSGEQYF
cdr3_nt: TGCGCCAGCAGCTTTGATCGGACAGGGTCGGGCGAGCAGTACTTC

v_call: TRBV9
j_call: TRBJ2-3
d_call: TRBD2
cdr3_aa: CASSVTASGGPTDTQYF
cdr3_nt: TGTGCCAGCAGCGTAACCGCTAGCGGGGGCCCCACAGATACGCAGTATTTT

v_call: TRBV6-5
j_call: TRBJ2-7
d_call: TRBD1
cdr3_aa: CASSDPPTGTYEQYF
cdr3_nt: TGTGCCAGCAGCGACCCCCCGACAGGGACCTACGAGCAGTACTTC

v_call: TRBV5-4
j_call: TRBJ1-2
d_call: TRBD1
cdr3_aa: CASSDGQALAGGYTF
cdr3_nt: TGTGCCAGCAGCGACGGACAGGCACTGGCGGGTGGCTACACCTTC

v_call: TRBV7-8
j_call: TRBJ1-1
d_call: TRBD1
cdr3_aa: CASREADRINTEAFF
cdr3_nt: TGTGCCAGCAGGGAAGCGGACAGGATAAACACTGAAGCTTTCTTT

v_call: TRBV7-8
j_call: TRBJ1-1
d_call: NA
cdr3_aa: CASSEHLTEAFF
cdr3_nt: TGTGCCAGCAGCGAACACCTCACTGAAGCTTTCTTT

v_call: TRBV9
j_call: TRBJ2-3
d_call: TRBD2
cdr3_aa: CASSEFSGSSTDTQYF
cdr3_nt: TGTGCCAGCAGCGAGTTCAGCGGGAGCTCAACAGATACGCAGTATTTT

v_call: TRBV5-1
j_call: TRBJ2-3
d_call: TRBD1
cdr3_aa: CASSLETGGTDTQYF
cdr3_nt: TGCGCCAGCAGCTTGGAGACAGGGGGGACAGATACGCAGTATTTT

v_call: TRBV30
j_call: TRBJ2-7
d_call: TRBD1
cdr3_aa: CAWSLGTGAYEQYF
cdr3_nt: TGTGCCTGGAGCCTCGGGACAGGGGCGTACGAGCAGTACTTC

v_call: TRBV7-2
j_call: TRBJ2-4
d_call: TRBD2
cdr3_aa: CASSLGLAENIQYF
cdr3_nt: TGTGCCAGCAGCTTAGGACTAGCGGAAAACATTCAGTACTTC

v_call: TRBV7-2
j_call: TRBJ1-1
d_call: NA
cdr3_aa: CASSLARGLNTEAFF
cdr3_nt: TGTGCCAGCAGCTTAGCGCGGGGACTGAACACTGAAGCTTTCTTT

v_call: TRBV6-5
j_call: TRBJ1-5
d_call: NA
cdr3_aa: CASRRGGGHNQPQHF
cdr3_nt: TGTGCCAGCAGACGGGGAGGGGGACACAATCAGCCCCAGCATTTT